This T cell receptor beta chain was identified in a study of cytomegalovirus exposure and HLA in healthy donors. About the research overall: The Caucasian-associated ancestry cluster held roughly 84% of approximately 400 genotyped donors. Study-level findings and limits: TCR beta chain V- and J-gene trimming was linked, in a later analysis, to a missense variant in DCLRE1C.

The PCR made use of 60 Vbeta and 13 Jbeta primers. Here immunoSEQ multiplex PCR was the method, and the copy in TCRdb shows in-frame clones only, minus some. The sample has roughly 260,000 clones; almost 85% are singletons. Regarding this clone: Its specificity is unknown.

The CDR3 totals 12 residues. Germline CDR1 and CDR2: SGHNT and YYREEE (reference sequence). Trimming took 5 bases from V and 5 from J; bases not matched to a gene: 4. This chain links TRBV5-4 with TRBJ2-7, with TRBD2 identical over 7 bases. The TCR originated in a woman between 35 and 50 years old in good health and CMV-seropositive. The specimen was PBMCs. In DNA, the CDR3 is TGTGCCAGCAGGGGACTAAATCACGAGCAGTACTTC. Translated, it gives CASRGLNHEQYF.